Each of the 13 T cell receptor beta chains below was sequenced from the same sample in a study of identical twins. TCRdb redid the calling of the 5' RACE reads with MiXCR, one entry per CDR3 protein. The profile shows hundreds of thousands of distinct CDR3 sequences, about 12% of them singletons. Separately, the same data were catalogued under a study of yellow fever vaccine responses in identical twins.

Sequenced sample: CD8+ T cells sorted from blood. These receptors were collected from a woman aged 18-29 years in good health.

This rearrangement joins TRBV15 to TRBJ2-3; D gene uncertain. Germline assignment: CDR1 LNHNV and CDR2 YYDKDF (reference sequence). The CDR3 covers 17 residues. Trimming pared 1 base from V and 2 bases from J, leaving 16 bases between. CDR3 sequence reads: CATSRGYYDGSTDTQYF. Written as DNA, the CDR3 is TGTGCCACCAGCAGAGGTTACTACGACGGATCCACAGATACGCAGTATTTT. Full variable domain (rest looked up from reference TRBV15 and TRBJ2-3): DAMVIQNPRYQVTQFGKPVTLSCSQTLNHNVMYWYQQKSSQAPKLLFHYYDKDFNNEADTPDNFQSRRPNTSFCFLDIRSPGLGDTAMYLCATSRGYYDGSTDTQYFGPGTRLTVL.

A few counts support this clonotype. This chain uses TRBV12-3 or TRBV12-4 with TRBJ2-1; 9 bases are shared with TRBD2. The CDR3 consists of 16 residues. V was pared by 3 bases and J by 5 bases, with 8 bases of the junction left unmatched. CDR3 loop: CASSLFLSGGNNEQFF. CDR3 sequence (DNA): TGTGCCAGCAGTTTGTTTCTAAGCGGGGGGAACAATGAGCAGTTCTTC.

Many counts were recorded for this clonotype. The chain uses TRBV29-1 and TRBJ2-1; D not certain. The CDR3 contains 12 residues. V gave up 1 base and J gave up 4 bases, with 5 bases separating them. Germline V gives CDR1 SQVTM, CDR2 ANQGSEA. The DNA for the CDR3 is TGCAGCGTTGAAGTGGCGTACAATGAGCAGTTCTTC. It is translated as CSVEVAYNEQFF.

This clonotype showed up just a few times. The chain carries TRBV27 and TRBJ1-4, with 8 positions matching TRBD1. The V gene's germline CDR1 is MNHEY and CDR2 SMNVEV (reference sequence). The CDR3 runs 17 residues. With 6 bases clipped from V and 3 bases from J, the junction kept 12 bases outside the gene matches. The DNA for the CDR3 is TGTGCCAGCAGCTACGGACAGGGACTCCTGGCTAATGAAAAACTGTTTTTT. This codes for CASSYGQGLLANEKLFF.

The J gene is TRBJ1-2, the V gene TRBV29-1; TRBD1 might be the D (6 bases). Looked up from germline, CDR1 is SQVTM and CDR2 is ANQGSEA. This CDR3 has 13 amino acids. Trimming removed 7 bases at V and 1 base at J, with 13 bases between. The CDR3 DNA follows: TGCAGCGCATTGGACAGCTTTAACTATGGCTACACCTTC. It codes for CSALDSFNYGYTF.

Ten or more counts support this clonotype. CDR3 loop: CASSVEETVREKYNEQFF. CDR3 coding DNA: TGTGCCAGCAGCGTAGAGGAAACGGTCAGAGAAAAATACAATGAGCAGTTCTTC. This chain joins TRBV9 and TRBJ2-1; unclear D gene. Deletions cut 0 bases from V and 4 bases from J, with 20 bases between. Germline CDR1 and CDR2: SGDLS and YYNGEE. This CDR3 is built from 18 residues.

This chain uses TRBV11-2 with TRBJ2-1; TRBD1 or TRBD2 may be the D gene (6 bases each). The V and J ends lost 4 bases and 10 bases respectively, with 23 bases between them. The CDR3 sequence is 16 residues long. Germline V gene sequence: CDR1 SGHAT, CDR2 FQNNGV. CDR3 DNA sequence: TGTGCCAGCAGCTCCAGGGCCGGGGGCGCTCAGCGGGAGCAGTTCTTC. As protein: CASSSRAGGAQREQFF.

J is TRBJ1-1 and V is TRBV2; D may be TRBD1 (6 bases). The ends were cut back, 8 bases at V and 6 bases at J, with 13 bases in the middle. Germline CDR1 reads SNHLY; CDR2 reads FYNNEI. The CDR3 covers 12 residues. The CDR3 bases are TGTGCCAGCTTGGGGGGGCGAGCTGAAGCTTTCTTT. As protein: CASLGGRAEAFF.

The rearrangement links TRBV7-8 to TRBJ2-7; 10 bases are a match to TRBD1. CDR3 length: 15 amino acids. Germline values: CDR1 SGHVS, CDR2 FQNEAQ. After removal of 1 base from V and 4 bases from J, the junction contained 4 bases not matched to a gene. CDR3 protein: CASSLGRDRGYEQYF. The CDR3 DNA reads TGTGCCAGCAGCTTAGGCCGGGACAGGGGTTACGAGCAGTACTTC.

The CDR3 nucleotides are TGTGCCAGCAGCATGCAGGGGCAGGTCTATGGCTACACCTTC. Its protein product is CASSMQGQVYGYTF. The chain uses TRBV7-3 and TRBJ1-2, with D perhaps TRBD1 (6 bases). In germline, CDR1 is SGHTA, CDR2 FQGTGA. This CDR3 has 14 amino acids. The V and J ends lost 5 bases and 4 bases respectively, with 14 bases between them.

This clonotype was counted a few times. The gene calls are TRBV12-3 or TRBV12-4 and TRBJ2-1; 15 bases are a match to TRBD2. J lost 6 bases, V lost 6 bases, and 9 bases had no gene match. This CDR3 is 17 amino acids long. This chain's CDR3 is CASSPGWTSGRANEQFF. CDR3 DNA: TGTGCCAGCAGCCCTGGGTGGACTAGCGGGAGGGCCAATGAGCAGTTCTTC.

The rearrangement joins TRBV15 to TRBJ2-7; TRBD2 matches 10 bases. CDR3 length: 16 residues. CDR1 is LNHNV and CDR2 is YYDKDF in the germline V gene (reference sequence). J gave up 0 bases and V 3 bases, and 5 bases lay outside the gene matches. CDR3 DNA sequence: TGTGCCACCAGCAGTCAGGGGACTAGCGACTCCTACGAGCAGTACTTC. Amino acid sequence: CATSSQGTSDSYEQYF. Full variable domain (outside the CDR3, taken from reference TRBV15 and TRBJ2-7): DAMVIQNPRYQVTQFGKPVTLSCSQTLNHNVMYWYQQKSSQAPKLLFHYYDKDFNNEADTPDNFQSRRPNTSFCFLDIRSPGLGDTAMYLCATSSQGTSDSYEQYFGPGTRLTVT.

The V and J genes are TRBV4-2 and TRBJ2-1; weak D call: TRBD1 (5 bases). The V end was cut by 0 bases, the J end by 0 bases, with 12 bases between. This CDR3 contains 17 residues. Germline values: CDR1 LGHNA, CDR2 YNFKEQ. CDR3 coding DNA: TGTGCCAGCAGCCAAGATTTCGACAGTAGCTCCTACAATGAGCAGTTCTTC. Its protein product is CASSQDFDSSSYNEQFF.